This record concerns one T cell receptor (beta chain) sequence. The data belong to a study of blood T cell repertoires in COVID-19. Study-level background: COVID-19 samples, acute and convalescent, were from the United States, Italy and Spain. The cDNA or gDNA used as material had been derived from T cells, B-cell-depleted T cells, or PBMCs.

Looked up from germline, CDR1 is KGHSH and CDR2 is LQKENI. The CDR3 contains 15 residues. With 0 bases removed from V and 3 bases from J, the gap between germline ends came to 10 bases. Authors' data handling: It was from reference gene primer amplification that nucleated cell counts were estimated. Data came from immunoSEQ multiplex PCR; TCRdb stores just in-frame clones and leaves some out. V, J and clone size reflect that table, while D and trimming were determined from the DNA. The table records 95,000 to 150,000 clones, roughly 79% of them present only once. The sequenced material came from peripheral blood. This clonotype originated in a human donor in a cohort sampled during active COVID-19. V gene TRBV18 combines with J gene TRBJ2-3, with D hard to call. The CDR3 is CASSPPGLITDTQYF. CDR3 DNA sequence: TGTGCCAGCTCACCACCGGGCCTTATTACAGATACGCAGTATTTT.